This entry features one T cell receptor beta chain sequence. The data are from a study of blood T cell repertoires in COVID-19. The V end was cut by 5 bases, the J end by 2 bases, with 16 bases between. Per germline, CDR1 SGHRS and CDR2 YFSETQ. This CDR3 has 15 amino acids. The method was immunoSEQ multiplex PCR; TCRdb's version includes in-frame clones alone and lacks a portion of them. The table records over 250,000 clones, approximately 87% of them present only once. The sequencing sample was made of PBMCs or T cells enriched from blood (not recorded which). V and J are TRBV5-1 and TRBJ1-2, with a tentative D call TRBD1 (6 bases). This TCR came from a woman younger than 45 who had recovered from COVID-19. CDR3 DNA sequence: TGCGCCAGCAGTGAAGGGGACATACTAAACTATGGCTACACCTTC. Translating gives CASSEGDILNYGYTF.